The present TCR beta chain was sequenced within a study of metastatic and nonmetastatic thyroid tumors. Study-wide background: A comparison of repertoires was made across blood and tumor or nodule tissue from malignant and benign thyroid patients. Broader study findings: Benign nodules reportedly had significantly lower TCR beta diversity than malignant thyroid tumors in blood and tumor.

None of the patients had undergone any treatment ahead of thyroid surgery. TCRdb re-analyzed the PCR reads using MiXCR. The sample shows some 21,000 clones, 28% of them seen only once. The length of the CDR3 is 18 residues. Germline CDR1 is MNHEY and CDR2 is SVGAGI. This clone was seen a few times. Its antigen is not identified. A read error may account for a junction end that differs from germline. This chain connects TRBV6-5 to TRBJ1-1, with D possibly being TRBD1 (5 bases). Sequenced sample: tumor tissue. This TCR came from a male donor with papillary thyroid cancer or a benign thyroid nodule (not recorded which). Some clones in this sample may be carry-over from other donors' samples. CDR3 loop: CASSNRGGWEGLNAEAFF. The CDR3 coding sequence is TGTGCCAGCAGTAACCGGGGGGGATGGGAGGGCTTGAACGCTGAAGCTTTCTTT.